The subject of this entry is one T cell receptor beta chain. V was pared by 4 bases and J by 3 bases, with 4 bases between. From germline, CDR1 is SNHLY and CDR2 FYNNEI. The CDR3 length is 12 residues. The record originates from a study of control samples from healthy donors and cancer patients. The data were produced by immunoSEQ multiplex PCR, yet TCRdb's version contains in-frame clones alone and is incomplete. The sample shows about 170,000 clones, about 87% of them seen only once. This receptor was obtained from a man aged 30-40 years in good health. Sequenced input: blood. This chain connects TRBV2 to TRBJ1-3; no firm D call. CDR3 coding DNA: TGTGCCAGCAGTGTAGGTGGAAACACCATATATTTT. Translation: CASSVGGNTIYF.